Below, 21 T cell receptor beta chains from the same sample are listed, as sequenced in a study of T-cell reconstitution after alpha-beta-depleted transplantation in children. Unique molecular identifiers tagged the TCRbeta library. TCRdb reprocessed the PCR reads with MiXCR, giving one entry per CDR3 protein. The sample has 150,000 to 200,000 distinct CDR3 sequences; approximately 14% are singletons. The specimen comprised PBMCs from the stem cell graft donor, sampled from the stem cell graft. The receptors were sampled from a human donor who donated a stem cell graft to a child with acute lymphoblastic leukemia.

This clonotype was counted at least ten times. This CDR3 is CASSSTGQGILDEQYF. CDR3 bases: TGTGCCAGCAGCTCCACCGGACAGGGGATATTAGACGAGCAGTACTTC. The chain employs TRBV11-2 and TRBJ2-7; 9 bases fit TRBD1. Losses at the gene ends were 4 bases for V and 5 bases for J; bases not matched to a gene: 12. The germline CDR1 and CDR2 sequences are SGHAT and FQNNGV. CDR3 length: 16 residues.

CDR3 nucleotide sequence: TGTGCCAGCACCCCACGGGATAGCGGGAGATCCGGGGAGCTGTTTTTT. It translates to CASTPRDSGRSGELFF. This sequence joins TRBV12-3 or TRBV12-4 and TRBJ2-2; 9 positions match TRBD2. V lost 7 bases, J lost 6 bases, and 12 bases stayed unmatched. There are 16 residues in the CDR3.

This clonotype was detected many times. CDR3 amino acids: CASSFPLAGGPGNEQFF. The CDR3 DNA is TGCGCCAGCAGCTTTCCCCTAGCGGGAGGGCCAGGCAATGAGCAGTTCTTC. This chain joins TRBV5-1 and TRBJ2-1; 12 bases are a match to TRBD2. Germline V gene data show CDR1 as SGHRS and CDR2 as YFSETQ. With 2 bases clipped from V and 6 bases from J, the junction kept 9 bases outside the gene matches. The CDR3 length is 17 residues.

This clonotype was recorded at least ten times. This chain uses TRBV29-1 with TRBJ2-3; D unresolved. This CDR3 has 13 residues. Trimming stripped 1 base from V and 2 bases from J, with 7 bases between. Germline V gives CDR1 SQVTM, CDR2 ANQGSEA. In nucleotides, the CDR3 is TGCAGCGTTGAAGTACGTAACACAGATACGCAGTATTTT. This sequence encodes CSVEVRNTDTQYF.

The sample holds a few counts of this clonotype. V usage is TRBV7-2 and J usage is TRBJ2-1; D unresolved. This CDR3 comprises 13 residues. CDR1 is SGHTA, CDR2 FQGNSA, per germline. The germline V and J ends were trimmed by 2 bases and 4 bases, with 6 bases remaining between them. The CDR3, as DNA: TGTGCCAGCAGCTTATCCTTTTACAATGAGCAGTTCTTC. This encodes CASSLSFYNEQFF.

This clonotype appeared many times. The J gene is TRBJ1-1, the V gene TRBV10-3; the D gene is possibly TRBD1 (5 bases). The V gene lost 10 bases and the J gene lost 0 bases, with 18 bases spanning the gap. From germline, CDR1 is ENHRY and CDR2 SYGVKD. The CDR3 runs 15 residues. CDR3 in amino acids: CATVDSHLMNTEAFF. The CDR3 region has the DNA TGTGCCACCGTAGACAGCCACCTCATGAACACTGAAGCTTTCTTT.

The table lists this clonotype with many counts. The chain recombines TRBV28 with TRBJ2-7, with 9 bases aligning to TRBD2. Unmatched junction bases numbered 2, after V lost 3 bases and J lost 2 bases. The germline V gene has CDR1 MDHEN and CDR2 SYDVKM. There are 14 residues in the CDR3. The DNA of the CDR3 is TGTGCCAGCAGTTTGGCTAGCGGGACCTACGAGCAGTACTTC. This encodes CASSLASGTYEQYF. Complete variable domain (other parts from reference TRBV28 and TRBJ2-7): DVKVTQSSRYLVKRTGEKVFLECVQDMDHENMFWYRQDPGLGLRLIYFSYDVKMKEKGDIPEGYSVSREKKERFSLILESASTNQTSMYLCASSLASGTYEQYFGPGTRLTVT.

V usage is TRBV3-1 and J usage is TRBJ2-3; D tentatively reads TRBD1 or TRBD2 (5 bases each). The CDR3 sequence is 16 residues long. V was shortened by 1 base and J by 8 bases, with 19 bases between the two germline ends. The germline CDR1 and CDR2 sequences are LGHDT and YNNKEL (reference sequence). CDR3 amino acids: CASSQGSGRGTGTQYF. The CDR3, as DNA: TGTGCCAGCAGCCAAGGTTCGGGGAGAGGGACGGGTACGCAGTATTTT.

In its sample, this clonotype was seen many times. The V call is TRBV29-1, the J call TRBJ2-5; possible D gene TRBD2, 6 bases. This CDR3 region has 11 residues. Germline V CDR1 and CDR2: SQVTM, ANQGSEA. Trimming took off 7 bases at V and 5 bases at J, with 11 bases between the two ends. This CDR3 reads CSGRGGETQYF. CDR3 in DNA: TGCAGCGGCCGGGGAGGCGAGACCCAGTACTTC.

The table lists this clonotype with many counts. The chain is built from TRBV20-1 and TRBJ2-7, with TRBD1 matching over 8 bases. CDR1 and CDR2 (germline): DFQATT, SNEGSKA (reference sequence). The CDR3 sequence is 13 residues long. The V gene end was trimmed by 6 bases and the J gene end by 6 bases; junction bases not matched to a gene: 10. In nucleotides, the CDR3 is TGCAGTGCCAACCAGGGGGCATTTTTCGAGCAGTACTTC. It encodes CSANQGAFFEQYF.

This clonotype was seen many times. The chain uses TRBV12-3 or TRBV12-4 and TRBJ2-7, with 7 nucleotides matching TRBD1. This CDR3 has 15 amino acids. J was trimmed by 3 bases and V by 5 bases; bases with no gene match: 10. CDR3 sequence (DNA): TGTGCCAGCAGTAGTCCGGGACAGAGAAACTACGAGCAGTACTTC. Its translation is CASSSPGQRNYEQYF.

About this clonotype: A read error may be the cause here, since a much bigger clone is one base away. The chain couples TRBV5-1 to TRBJ2-6; perhaps TRBD2 as D (6 bases). The CDR3 runs 16 residues. Looked up from germline, CDR1 is SGHRS and CDR2 is YFSETQ. This CDR3 reads CDSSPGLFSGANVLTF. As DNA, the CDR3 is TGCGACAGCAGCCCGGGACTTTTCTCTGGGGCCAACGTCCTGACTTTC.

At least ten counts were recorded for this clonotype. V and J are TRBV4-1 and TRBJ2-7; TRBD2 agrees at 10 bases. CDR1 MGHRA and CDR2 YSYEKL come from the germline V gene. Trimming removed 1 base from V and 5 bases from J; junction bases left unmatched: 2. The length of the CDR3 is 14 residues. The CDR3 coding sequence is TGCGCCAGCAGCCAAGTAGCGGGAGGAGACGAGCAGTACTTC. It yields the protein CASSQVAGGDEQYF.

This clonotype came up many times. The V gene is TRBV12-3 or TRBV12-4, the J gene TRBJ1-5, with D possibly TRBD1 on 6 matching bases. The CDR3 runs to 16 residues. Trimming took 4 bases from V and 5 from J, leaving 18 bases between them. CDR3: CASSSGDIDSHQPQHF. The CDR3, as DNA: TGTGCCAGCAGTTCCGGGGACATCGATTCCCATCAGCCCCAGCATTTT.

This chain connects TRBV7-6 to TRBJ1-1, with 8 bases identical to TRBD1. CDR3 length: 14 amino acids. Germline V gene lookup returns CDR1 SGHVS and CDR2 FNYEAQ. The trim removed 5 bases at V and 3 bases at J, leaving 5 bases unmatched. The CDR3 is CASSPQTGDTEAFF. CDR3 coding DNA: TGTGCCAGCAGCCCTCAGACAGGGGACACTGAAGCTTTCTTT.

In its sample, this clonotype was seen many times. The chain employs TRBV27 and TRBJ2-3, with D unclear. Trimming stripped 0 bases from V and 2 bases from J, with 12 bases between. The CDR3 has 16 amino acids. Germline V gene data show CDR1 as MNHEY and CDR2 as SMNVEV (reference sequence). CDR3: CASSLSGLPTTDTQYF. The CDR3 DNA reads as TGTGCCAGCAGTTTATCGGGTCTCCCCACCACAGATACGCAGTATTTT.

Regarding this clonotype: A much larger clone is a single base away; this may be a read error. Here the CDR3 omits its conserved ending phenylalanine or tryptophan, so a read error is the likely source. The chain couples TRBV20-1 to TRBJ2-1; 9 nucleotides line up with TRBD2. V shed 3 bases, J shed 2 bases, and the junction held 2 bases outside the gene matches. CDR1 is DFQATT, CDR2 SNEGSKA, per germline (reference sequence). The CDR3 has 14 residues. The CDR3 reads CSASKREAYNEQFL. CDR3 coding DNA: TGCAGTGCTAGTAAGCGGGAGGCCTACAATGAGCAGTTCTTG.

This clonotype was detected many times. The chain carries TRBV12-3 or TRBV12-4 and TRBJ2-3; D may be TRBD2 (5 bases). The CDR3 is 15 residues long. V lost 3 bases to trimming and J lost 1 base, with 11 bases between them. The DNA for the CDR3 is TGTGCCAGCAGTTTCCGGGGTGTGGGCACAGATACGCAGTATTTT. Encoded protein: CASSFRGVGTDTQYF.

This chain links TRBV7-8 with TRBJ2-1; 13 bases are shared with TRBD2. Germline V CDR1 and CDR2: SGHVS, FQNEAQ. Germline trimming cut 5 bases from V and 9 bases from J; bases unmatched to any gene: 10. The CDR3 extends over 16 amino acids. This CDR3 reads CASSPLGLAGKVEQFF. CDR3 sequence (DNA): TGTGCCAGCAGCCCTCTGGGACTAGCGGGAAAAGTTGAGCAGTTCTTC.

Many counts were recorded for this clonotype. The rearrangement uses TRBV12-3 or TRBV12-4 and TRBJ2-3, with D perhaps TRBD1 or TRBD2 (6 bases each). V was clipped by 3 bases and J by 6 bases, with 16 bases between them. The CDR3 spans 15 residues. The CDR3 bases are TGTGCCAGCAGTTTGGGGGCGGGGTACAGGGATACGCAGTATTTT. It yields the protein CASSLGAGYRDTQYF.

This clonotype has just a few counts. V and J are TRBV29-1 and TRBJ2-7; TRBD2 matches at 7 bases. V was clipped by 4 bases and J by 4 bases; unmatched bases: 10. The germline CDR1 and CDR2 sequences are SQVTM and ANQGSEA. This CDR3 region has 14 residues. The CDR3 loop reads CSVVGGGSTYEQYF. In DNA form, the CDR3 reads TGCAGCGTTGTAGGAGGCGGGAGCACTTACGAGCAGTACTTC.